A selection of T cell receptor beta chains follows, all from one sample in a study of cytomegalovirus exposure and HLA in healthy donors. TCRdb's table, derived via immunoSEQ multiplex PCR, lists solely in-frame clones and lacks some. The sample yields tens of thousands of clones, approximately 97% seen once. The source material was PBMCs. The source is a woman aged 18 to 35 in good health and CMV-seropositive. Both conserved end residues are part of each CDR3. A D gene is named only where the DNA matches it firmly. Only some rows state a clone size, as once, few, many or a class for expanded clones.

>TRBD1|.|15|TRBJ2-5|TRBV6-1
CASSERTGGQETQYF
TGTGCCAGCAGTGAACGGACAGGTGGCCAAGAGACCCAGTACTTC
>TRBD2|.|18|TRBJ2-1|TRBV4-1
CASSQETSGPRGYNEQFF
TGCGCCAGCAGCCAAGAAACTAGCGGGCCGAGGGGATACAATGAGCAGTTCTTC
>TRBD1|.|16|TRBJ2-7|TRBV7-9
CASTMTTGQGLNEQYF
TGTGCCAGCACCATGACGACGGGACAGGGTCTTAACGAGCAGTACTTC
>TRBD2|.|15|TRBJ2-7|TRBV5-1
CASSHGLAGGSEQYF
TGCGCCAGCAGCCACGGACTAGCGGGAGGTAGCGAGCAGTACTTC
>TRBD1|.|15|TRBJ2-5|TRBV11-2
CASTVASGGQETQYF
TGTGCCAGCACCGTAGCGTCAGGGGGCCAAGAGACCCAGTACTTC
>TRBD1|.|15|TRBJ2-4|TRBV7-3
CASSPGGVVKNIQYF
TGTGCCAGCAGCCCAGGGGGCGTCGTCAAAAACATTCAGTACTTC
>TRBD1|.|15|TRBJ2-3|TRBV27
CASADREEIKDTQYF
TGTGCCAGCGCGGACAGGGAGGAGATCAAAGATACGCAGTATTTT
>.|.|17|TRBJ2-2|TRBV29-1
CSVTLLRGGGSTGELFF
TGCAGCGTTACCCTACTTAGGGGGGGTGGGAGCACCGGGGAGCTGTTTTTT
>TRBD1|.|13|TRBJ1-3|TRBV27
CATQGAPGNTIYF
TGTGCCACCCAGGGGGCGCCTGGAAACACCATATATTTT
>.|.|19|TRBJ2-1|TRBV9
CASSQRTGKGISGDNEQFF
TGTGCCAGCAGCCAACGGACGGGGAAGGGTATCAGCGGAGACAATGAGCAGTTCTTC
>TRBD1|.|15|TRBJ2-7|TRBV9
CASSASGTGGDEQYF
TGTGCCAGCAGCGCAAGCGGGACAGGGGGAGACGAGCAGTACTTC
>.|.|15|TRBJ1-1|TRBV11-3
CASSREGRMNTEAFF
TGTGCCAGCAGCAGAGAGGGCAGGATGAACACTGAAGCTTTCTTT
>.|.|14|TRBJ2-7|TRBV27
CASSSRQGLYEQYF
TGTGCCAGCAGTTCCCGCCAGGGGCTGTACGAGCAGTACTTC
>TRBD1|once|14|TRBJ1-5|TRBV29-1
CSVGTGGGNQPQHF
TGCAGCGTGGGGACAGGGGGCGGCAATCAGCCCCAGCATTTT
>TRBD1|.|15|TRBJ1-3|TRBV7-2
CASSAGTGPGNTIYF
TGTGCCAGCAGCGCCGGGACAGGTCCTGGAAACACCATATATTTT
>TRBD2|.|15|TRBJ2-7|TRBV4-1
CASSQVRGRDHEQYF
TGCGCCAGCAGCCAAGTCCGCGGGAGGGACCACGAGCAGTACTTC
>.|.|13|TRBJ2-5|TRBV13
CASSLGQQETQYF
TGTGCCAGCAGCTTAGGGCAGCAAGAGACCCAGTACTTC
>TRBD1|.|12|TRBJ2-7|TRBV6-5
CASRDRGREQYF
TGTGCCAGCAGGGACAGGGGGAGAGAGCAGTACTTC
>TRBD2|.|16|TRBJ2-2|TRBV27
CASSFTSGRLTGELFF
TGTGCCAGCAGTTTTACTAGCGGGAGGCTAACCGGGGAGCTGTTTTTT
>TRBD2|.|15|TRBJ2-1|TRBV28
CASSLWTSGNNEQFF
TGTGCCAGCAGTTTATGGACTAGCGGGAACAATGAGCAGTTCTTC
>TRBD1|.|17|TRBJ1-2|TRBV5-5
CASSLDPGTGGYYGYTF
TGTGCCAGCAGCTTGGACCCCGGGACAGGGGGATACTATGGCTACACCTTC
>.|.|14|TRBJ2-5|TRBV6-5
CASSPTGNQETQYF
TGTGCCAGCAGTCCCACAGGGAATCAAGAGACCCAGTACTTC
>.|.|15|TRBJ1-6|TRBV6-5
CASSYSPRANSPLHF
TGTGCCAGCAGTTACTCACCCAGGGCTAATTCACCCCTCCACTTT
>.|.|12|TRBJ2-1|TRBV6-4
CASSQTGNEQFF
TGTGCCAGCAGCCAGACGGGCAATGAGCAGTTCTTC
>TRBD2|.|15|TRBJ2-3|TRBV9
CASSVERTGGDTQYF
TGTGCCAGCAGCGTAGAACGTACGGGAGGAGATACACAGTATTTT
>.|.|14|TRBJ2-5|TRBV4-2
CASSQGQNQETQYF
TGTGCCAGCAGCCAAGGACAGAACCAAGAGACCCAGTACTTC
>.|.|15|TRBJ1-1|TRBV11-3
CASSSPGGVNTEAFF
TGTGCCAGCAGCTCACCTGGGGGGGTGAACACTGAAGCTTTCTTT
>.|.|14|TRBJ1-3|TRBV13
CASSLEEGGNTIYF
TGTGCCAGCAGCTTAGAGGAGGGAGGAAACACCATATATTTT
>.|.|12|TRBJ1-5|TRBV30
CAWNALNQPQHF
TGTGCCTGGAACGCACTCAATCAGCCCCAGCATTTT
>TRBD1|.|15|TRBJ1-1|TRBV11-2
CASSPTGGLNTEAFF
TGTGCCAGCAGCCCCACAGGGGGCCTTAACACTGAAGCTTTCTTT
>.|.|18|TRBJ2-2|TRBV11-2
CASSLPWWEASNTGELFF
TGTGCCAGCAGCCTTCCGTGGTGGGAGGCCTCGAACACCGGGGAGCTGTTTTTT
>TRBD1|.|16|TRBJ1-2|TRBV7-8
CASSLGGTGFNYGYTF
TGTGCCAGCAGCTTGGGGGGGACAGGATTTAACTATGGCTACACCTTC
>.|once|14|TRBJ2-2|TRBV6-5
CASSYGQLTGELFF
TGTGCCAGCAGTTACGGACAGCTCACCGGGGAGCTGTTTTTT
>.|.|15|TRBJ2-3|TRBV28
CASSSLTGGPDTQYF
TGTGCCAGCAGTTCACTGACCGGCGGCCCAGATACGCAGTATTTT
>TRBD1|few|15|TRBJ2-2|TRBV6-6
CASSLRDRNTGELFF
TGTGCCAGCAGCCTCCGGGACAGGAACACCGGGGAGCTGTTTTTT
>TRBD1|.|13|TRBJ1-2|TRBV6-1
CASSVQGHDGYTF
TGTGCCAGCAGTGTACAGGGGCACGACGGCTACACCTTC
>TRBD2|.|15|TRBJ2-7|TRBV5-1
CASSSPGLRDYEQYF
TGCGCCAGCAGTAGTCCGGGACTACGTGACTACGAGCAGTACTTC
>TRBD2|.|13|TRBJ2-3|TRBV11-1
CASSLAGRGTQYF
TGTGCCAGCAGCTTAGCGGGGAGGGGTACGCAGTATTTT
>TRBD1|.|18|TRBJ2-1|TRBV29-1
CSVEGGQGGIGVHNEQFF
TGCAGCGTTGAGGGGGGACAGGGGGGGATTGGGGTCCACAATGAGCAGTTCTTC
>TRBD1|.|14|TRBJ2-2|TRBV5-1
CASSFGQGAGELFF
TGCGCCAGCAGCTTCGGACAGGGGGCCGGGGAGCTGTTTTTT
>.|.|18|TRBJ2-1|TRBV9
CASSVGWSSGSSYNEQFF
TGTGCCAGCAGCGTAGGGTGGAGTAGCGGAAGCTCCTACAATGAGCAGTTCTTC
>.|.|16|TRBJ1-3|TRBV12-2
CASRFGAASSGNTIYF
TGTGCAAGTCGCTTTGGGGCAGCAAGCTCTGGAAACACCATATATTTT
>TRBD2|once|14|TRBJ2-5|TRBV5-6
CASSAWGGPETQYF
TGTGCCAGCAGCGCATGGGGAGGGCCTGAGACCCAGTACTTC
>TRBD1|.|15|TRBJ1-1|TRBV19
CASSIRTGRITEAFF
TGTGCCAGTAGTATACGGACAGGGAGGATCACTGAAGCTTTCTTT
>TRBD1|.|13|TRBJ2-5|TRBV7-7
CASSRDSQETQYF
TGCGCTAGCAGCCGGGACAGCCAAGAGACCCAGTACTTC
>TRBD1|.|13|TRBJ1-5|TRBV6-5
CASRRDRHQPQHF
TGTGCCAGCAGAAGGGACAGGCATCAGCCCCAGCATTTT
>.|.|12|TRBJ2-1|TRBV27
CASSRSKGLLFF
TGTGCCAGCAGTCGGTCAAAGGGACTTCTGTTCTTC
>TRBD2|.|16|TRBJ2-7|TRBV28
CASSSSGDYEPYEQYF
TGTGCCAGCAGTTCATCCGGGGACTACGAGCCCTACGAGCAGTACTTC
>.|.|12|TRBJ1-1|TRBV5-6
CASSWLGVEAFF
TGTGCCAGCAGCTGGTTGGGCGTAGAAGCTTTCTTT
>.|.|16|TRBJ2-7|TRBV9
CASSHYPTGEYREQYF
TGTGCCAGCAGCCACTACCCCACGGGGGAGTATCGCGAGCAGTACTTC
>.|.|17|TRBJ2-5|TRBV5-1
CASSLEYSGSHQETQYF
TGCGCCAGCAGCTTGGAGTACTCGGGAAGCCACCAAGAGACCCAGTACTTC
>.|.|15|TRBJ2-2|TRBV5-1
CASSPAGANTGELFF
TGCGCCAGCAGCCCCGCCGGGGCGAACACCGGGGAGCTGTTTTTT
>.|once|14|TRBJ2-4|TRBV2
CASSDSGPKNIQYF
TGTGCCAGCAGTGATTCAGGGCCCAAAAACATTCAGTACTTC
>TRBD1|once|16|TRBJ1-3|TRBV7-2
CASSLEGTDSGNTIYF
TGTGCCAGCAGCTTAGAGGGGACAGACTCTGGAAACACCATATATTTT
>.|.|19|TRBJ2-1|TRBV5-1
CASSLKPGGGAALHNEQFF
TGCGCCAGCAGCTTGAAACCAGGAGGAGGGGCGGCCCTACACAATGAGCAGTTCTTC